This T cell receptor (beta chain) was recorded in a study of T cells in Graves' hyperthyroidism and ophthalmopathy. Study results and caveats: The model identified upcoming ophthalmopathy a median approximately six months ahead of onset. Clonotypes that were expanded in thyroid above 0.001 mostly appeared in blood too.

As to this clonotype: Its specificity is not known.

RNA transcripts gave rise to amplified TCR beta CDR3 regions. When the TCR CDR3 underwent first-round RT-PCR, the HTBI primer set was used. TCRdb recomputed calls from the multiplex PCR reads with MiXCR, one row per CDR3 protein. The data hold approximately 710,000 distinct CDR3 sequences, with approximately 15% observed a single time. Germline CDR1 reads LNHDA; CDR2 reads SQIVND (reference sequence). Trimming left V 3 bases short and J 0 bases short, with 18 bases between. The CDR3 is 18 residues long. It was uncontrolled infection, other autoimmune disease, pregnancy or lactation that excluded patients.

The receptor's source is a man aged 50 or older with Graves' hyperthyroidism. The chain links TRBV19 to TRBJ1-5; D is undetermined. Sequencing was carried out using blood. CDR3 coding DNA: TGTGCCAGTAGTATGAAAAGGATTTGGGAGGTTAGCAATCAGCCCCAGCATTTT. Its protein product is CASSMKRIWEVSNQPQHF.